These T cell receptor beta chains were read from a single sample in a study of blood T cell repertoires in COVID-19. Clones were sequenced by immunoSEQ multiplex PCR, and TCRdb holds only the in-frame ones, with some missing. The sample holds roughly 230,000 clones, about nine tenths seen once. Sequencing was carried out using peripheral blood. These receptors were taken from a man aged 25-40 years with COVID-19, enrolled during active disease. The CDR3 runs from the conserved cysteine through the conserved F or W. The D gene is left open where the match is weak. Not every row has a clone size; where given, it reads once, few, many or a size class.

TGTGCCAGCAGCTTGGTGGAGGTCCGGGGCTACACCTTC,CASSLVEVRGYTF,.,TRBV7-2,TRBJ1-2,.
TGTGCCAGCAGCCCGGGACAGTATAATTCACCCCTCCACTTT,CASSPGQYNSPLHF,TRBD1,TRBV5-5,TRBJ1-6,.
TGTGCCAGCAGTCCGCCCACTAGCATCAACAATGAGCAGTTCTTC,CASSPPTSINNEQFF,.,TRBV6-5,TRBJ2-1,.
TGTGCCAGCAGCCGGGACAGACTCTATGGCTACACCTTC,CASSRDRLYGYTF,TRBD1,TRBV3-1/TRBV3-2,TRBJ1-2,.
TGTGCTAGTGGGGGACCGGGACACCCTTTCTACGAGCAGTACTTC,CASGGPGHPFYEQYF,.,TRBV12-5,TRBJ2-7,.
TGTGCCAGCAGCGAGGGGCAGGGGGTACGGGAGACCCAGTACTTC,CASSEGQGVRETQYF,TRBD1,TRBV5-4,TRBJ2-5,.
TGTGCCAGCTCACCTATACAGGGGGCTATCGACGAGCAGTACTTC,CASSPIQGAIDEQYF,TRBD1,TRBV18,TRBJ2-7,once
TGTGCCAGCAGCCACCGCGGCGATCAGCCCCAGCATTTT,CASSHRGDQPQHF,.,TRBV7-2,TRBJ1-5,.
TGTGCCAGTAGTATAAGGCGGGATCCGAACACTGAAGCTTTCTTT,CASSIRRDPNTEAFF,.,TRBV19,TRBJ1-1,.
TGTGCCAGCAGGGGGACAGGGGGCTATAATTCACCCCTCCACTTT,CASRGTGGYNSPLHF,TRBD1,TRBV2,TRBJ1-6,few
TGTGCCAGCAGTTCCCTCCAGACAGGGGGGTCTGAAGCTTTCTTT,CASSSLQTGGSEAFF,TRBD1,TRBV6-5,TRBJ1-1,.
TGTGCCAGCAGCCAAGGGCCGAACACCGGGGAGCTGTTTTTT,CASSQGPNTGELFF,.,TRBV3-1/TRBV3-2,TRBJ2-2,.
TGTGCCATCAGCCGGGCTGGAGTGGGGGGGACCAGCTCCTACAATGAGCAGTTCTTC,CAISRAGVGGTSSYNEQFF,TRBD2,TRBV10-3,TRBJ2-1,once
TGTGCCAGTAGTACTTCGGGACAGGGGGCCGAAGCTTTCTTT,CASSTSGQGAEAFF,TRBD1,TRBV19,TRBJ1-1,.
TGTGCCAGCAGCTTGTGGGGGCGCGTCACCGGGGAGCTGTTTTTT,CASSLWGRVTGELFF,.,TRBV7-9,TRBJ2-2,.
TGTGCCAGTAGTGGACCTCAAGGGGGGGCCAATGAAAAACTGTTTTTT,CASSGPQGGANEKLFF,.,TRBV19,TRBJ1-4,.